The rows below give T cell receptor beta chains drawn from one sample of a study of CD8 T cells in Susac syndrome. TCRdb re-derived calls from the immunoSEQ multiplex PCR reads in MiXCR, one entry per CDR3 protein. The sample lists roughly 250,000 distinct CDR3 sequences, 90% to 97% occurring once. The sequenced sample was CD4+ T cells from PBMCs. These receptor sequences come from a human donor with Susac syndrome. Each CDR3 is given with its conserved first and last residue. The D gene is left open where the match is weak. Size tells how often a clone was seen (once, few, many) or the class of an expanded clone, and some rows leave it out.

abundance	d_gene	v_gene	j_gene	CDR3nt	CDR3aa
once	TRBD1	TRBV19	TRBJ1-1	TGTGCCAGTAGTATTACGACCGGGACAGCAAACACTGAAGCTTTCTTT	CASSITTGTANTEAFF
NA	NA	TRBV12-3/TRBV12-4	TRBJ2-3	TGTGCCAGCACACCCTCAGGCCAAAATACGCAGTATTTT	CASTPSGQNTQYF
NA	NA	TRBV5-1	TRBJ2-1	TGCGCCAGCAGCTTGGGTATTAGCGGTTCATACAATGAGCAGTTCTTC	CASSLGISGSYNEQFF
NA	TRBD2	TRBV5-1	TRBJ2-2	TGCGCCAGCAGCTCCGGGACTAGCGGACTCACCGGGGAGCTGTTTTTT	CASSSGTSGLTGELFF
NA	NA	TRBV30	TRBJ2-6	TGTGCCTGGAGCGCCGGACTCAACTCTGGGGCCAACGTCCTGACTTTC	CAWSAGLNSGANVLTF
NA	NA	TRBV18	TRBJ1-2	TGTGCCAGCTCACCACAGGAGGGGACCAACTATGGCTACACCTTC	CASSPQEGTNYGYTF
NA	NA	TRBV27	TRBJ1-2	TGTGCCAGCAGTTTATTGTCCCAGGGGAGAGGCTACACCTTC	CASSLLSQGRGYTF
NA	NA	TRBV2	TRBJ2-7	TGTGCCAGCAGTGAATTCGAGAAGTACGAGCAGTACTTC	CASSEFEKYEQYF
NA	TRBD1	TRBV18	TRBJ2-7	TGTGCCAGCTCACGCCGGGACAGGGTTTACGAGCAGTACTTC	CASSRRDRVYEQYF
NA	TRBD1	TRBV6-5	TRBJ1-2	TGTGCCAGCAGTTACTCGTACGACAGGGGCTATGGCTACACCTTC	CASSYSYDRGYGYTF
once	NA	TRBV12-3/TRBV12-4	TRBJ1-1	TGTGCCAGCAGGGCCTGGCGGTTGAACACTGAAGCTTTCTTT	CASRAWRLNTEAFF
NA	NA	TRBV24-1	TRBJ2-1	TGTGCCACCAGTGATCCTTCCCCAACTAATCGGGCACGGTCACAACCCCTATACAATGAGCAGTTCTTC	CATSDPSPTNRARSQPLYNEQFF
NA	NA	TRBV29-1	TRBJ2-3	TGCAGCGCCGCCAGTAGCACAGATACGCAGTATTTT	CSAASSTDTQYF
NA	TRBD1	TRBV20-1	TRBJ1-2	TGCAGTGCTAGAGCCGGGACAGGTTTTAACTATGGCTACACCTTC	CSARAGTGFNYGYTF
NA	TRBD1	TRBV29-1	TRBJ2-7	TGCAGCGTCGTTTCCCGGACAGGGGACTACGAGCAGTACTTC	CSVVSRTGDYEQYF